This T cell receptor (beta chain) came from a study of T cell repertoires in cytomegalovirus infection. For the study at large: A matching HLA type, together with CMV infection, was signaled by public TCR beta signatures. General study findings and limits: HLA-C-restricted, CMV-specific TCR beta clonotypes were dominant ex vivo. There were carriers of CMV plus the relevant HLA, and cumulative public TCR beta family frequency identified them.

TCRdb reprocessed the reads with MiXCR, giving one entry per CDR3 protein. The repertoire holds roughly 600,000 distinct CDR3 sequences, with 24% as singletons. CDR3 length equals 14 residues. Germline CDR1 SGHDN, CDR2 FVKESK. Regarding this clonotype: Its antigen is as yet unknown. One end of the junction varies from germline; a read error may be responsible.

This TCR came from a human donor in good health (CMV status not recorded). Some clones in this sample may be carry-over from other donors' samples. Material: CD8+ T cells from PBMCs. V usage is TRBV14 and J usage is TRBJ1-2, with no clear D. The CDR3 sequence: CASSQEHLNYDYTF. The CDR3 DNA is TGTGCCAGCAGCCAAGAACACCTCAACTATGACTACACCTTC.